This T cell receptor (beta chain) comes out of a study of human T cells and chemical hapten exposure. The wider study: The study lasted roughly 22 weeks, and patients were dosed weekly with diphenylcyclopropenone on the scalp throughout. Largely, small differences in pooled library volume made per-sample TCR yields vary. Study-wide findings and caveats: Having alopecia, the donors may differ immunologically from healthy people.

The CDR3 has 16 residues. Germline V gene lookup returns CDR1 SGHRS and CDR2 YFSETQ. V was shortened by 3 bases and J by 3 bases, with 15 bases between the two germline ends. Library preparation tagged each individual cDNA molecule with a unique molecular identifier. TCRdb redid the calling of the RACE reads with MiXCR, one entry per CDR3 protein. The sample has tens of thousands of distinct CDR3 sequences; 6.7% are singletons. This clonotype was picked up many times. As yet, its antigen is unknown. Regarding time point: pre-sensitization, week 0. The treatment denotes: therapeutic diphenylcyclopropenone sensitization with weekly scalp DPC.

The source is a woman aged 25 to 45 with alopecia areata. Some clones in this sample may be carry-over from other donors' samples. The chain employs TRBV5-1 and TRBJ2-2; D is ambiguous. This specimen was whole blood, taken in connection with sensitization to the hapten diphenylcyclopropenone (DPC). DNA of the CDR3: TGCGCCAGCAGCTGGCGGACGGCGCCGTACACCGGGGAGCTGTTTTTT. Its protein is CASSWRTAPYTGELFF.